The clone carrying this T cell receptor beta chain appeared once. Its antigen is unknown. The investigators reverse transcribed all of the isolated RNA, so they sequenced expressed TCRB transcripts. The method was immunoSEQ multiplex PCR; TCRdb's version includes in-frame clones alone and lacks a portion of them. The top ten hold roughly 0.015% of the sample, which has 280,000 or so clones, 14% to 15% seen once. This CDR3 has 15 residues. V lost 3 bases, J lost 4 bases, and 6 bases stayed unmatched. Germline-derived CDR1 and CDR2 are ENHRY and SYGVKD. This specimen belongs to a study of beta chain features in type 1 diabetes. Notes on the study in general: Patients with Type 1 diabetes showed moderately but significantly shorter TCRB CDR3s in all four CD4+ subsets.

The sample comprised naive CD4+ T cells from blood. This sequence originates from a man younger than 35 with type 1 diabetes. This chain joins TRBV10-3 and TRBJ2-5; TRBD2 matches at 9 bases. The CDR3 coding sequence is TGTGCCATCAGTGAAGGGCGGGGGGGCGGAGAGACCCAGTACTTC. Its protein is CAISEGRGGGETQYF.